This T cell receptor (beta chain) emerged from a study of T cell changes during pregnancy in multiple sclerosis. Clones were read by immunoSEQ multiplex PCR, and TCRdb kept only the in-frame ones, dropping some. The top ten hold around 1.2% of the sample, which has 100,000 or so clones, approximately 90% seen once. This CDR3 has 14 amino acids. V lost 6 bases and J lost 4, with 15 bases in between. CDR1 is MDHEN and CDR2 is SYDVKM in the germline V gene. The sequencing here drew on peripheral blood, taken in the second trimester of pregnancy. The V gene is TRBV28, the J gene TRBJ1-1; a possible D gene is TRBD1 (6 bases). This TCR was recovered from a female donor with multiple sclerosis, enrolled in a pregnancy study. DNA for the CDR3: TGTGCCAGCAGGCCCCAGGGAGGGGGCACTGAAGCTTTCTTT. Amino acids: CASRPQGGGTEAFF.